The TCR beta chain under discussion was sequenced for a study of T cells after yellow fever vaccination. Overall study: Fractions of limited cellularity were prepared by means of SMART-Seq v4 Ultra Low Input. General study findings and limits: At around 96% for CD4 and roughly 87% for CD8, most primary-vaccination clones showed up again after the booster.

Of note for this clonotype: Its antigen is not known.

Per the germline V gene, CDR1 is LGHNT and CDR2 is FRNRAP. V was pared by 0 bases and J by 6 bases, with 9 bases between. The CDR3 contains 13 residues. TCRdb analysed the 5' RACE reads with MiXCR anew, one entry per CDR3 protein. The sample lists roughly 70,000 distinct CDR3 sequences, 7.5% to 8% seen once, with 41% in the top ten. V and J are TRBV12-5 and TRBJ2-7; the D is unclear. The source of this sequence is a man aged 30 to 39 who received the YFV17D yellow fever vaccine. Source: CD8+ T cells sorted from PBMCs, taken on the day of the yellow fever booster vaccination. The CDR3, as DNA: TGTGCTAGTGGTTTGGTACCTAGACCCGAGCAGTACTTC. Its translation is CASGLVPRPEQYF.